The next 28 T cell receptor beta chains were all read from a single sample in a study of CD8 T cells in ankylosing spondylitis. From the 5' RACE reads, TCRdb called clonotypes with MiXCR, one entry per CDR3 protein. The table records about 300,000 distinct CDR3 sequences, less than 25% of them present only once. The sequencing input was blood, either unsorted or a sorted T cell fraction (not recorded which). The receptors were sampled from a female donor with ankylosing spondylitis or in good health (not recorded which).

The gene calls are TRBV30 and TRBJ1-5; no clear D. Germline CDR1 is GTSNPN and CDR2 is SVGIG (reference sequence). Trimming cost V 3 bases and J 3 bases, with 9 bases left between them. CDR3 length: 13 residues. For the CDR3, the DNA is TGTGCCTGGAGGGCGGGGTTCAATCAGCCCCAGCATTTT. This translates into CAWRAGFNQPQHF. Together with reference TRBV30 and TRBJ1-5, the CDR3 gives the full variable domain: SQTIHQWPATLVQPVGSPLSLECTVEGTSNPNLYWYRQAAGRGLQLLFYSVGIGQISSEVPQNLSASRPQDRQFILSSKKLLLSDSGFYLCAWRAGFNQPQHFGDGTRLSIL.

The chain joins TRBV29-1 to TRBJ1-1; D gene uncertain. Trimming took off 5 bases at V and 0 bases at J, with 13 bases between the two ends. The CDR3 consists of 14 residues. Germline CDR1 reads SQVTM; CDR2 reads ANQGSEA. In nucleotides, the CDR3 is TGCAGCGTTTGGCGAGGGAAGGTGAACACTGAAGCTTTCTTT. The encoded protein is CSVWRGKVNTEAFF.

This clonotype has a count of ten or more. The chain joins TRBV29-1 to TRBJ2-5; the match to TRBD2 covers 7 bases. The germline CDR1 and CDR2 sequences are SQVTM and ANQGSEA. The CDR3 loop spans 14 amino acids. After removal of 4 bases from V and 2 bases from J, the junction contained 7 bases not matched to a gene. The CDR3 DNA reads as TGCAGCGTTGTGGGGGGGTCGAGACAAGAGACCCAGTACTTC. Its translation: CSVVGGSRQETQYF.

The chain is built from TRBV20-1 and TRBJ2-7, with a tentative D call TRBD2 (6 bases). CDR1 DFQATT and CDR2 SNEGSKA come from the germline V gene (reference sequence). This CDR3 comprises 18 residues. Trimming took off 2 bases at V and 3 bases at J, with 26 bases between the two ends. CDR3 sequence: CSARSGSPVSGGLYEQYF. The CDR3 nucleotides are TGCAGTGCTAGATCCGGTTCCCCAGTTAGCGGAGGACTCTACGAGCAGTACTTC.

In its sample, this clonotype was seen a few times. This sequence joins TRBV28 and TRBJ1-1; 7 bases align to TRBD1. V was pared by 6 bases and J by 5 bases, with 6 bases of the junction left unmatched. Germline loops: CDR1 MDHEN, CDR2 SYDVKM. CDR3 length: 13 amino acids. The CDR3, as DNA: TGTGCCAGCAGGCTGACAGGGACAACTGAAGCTTTCTTT. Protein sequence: CASRLTGTTEAFF. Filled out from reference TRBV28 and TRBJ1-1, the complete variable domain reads DVKVTQSSRYLVKRTGEKVFLECVQDMDHENMFWYRQDPGLGLRLIYFSYDVKMKEKGDIPEGYSVSREKKERFSLILESASTNQTSMYLCASRLTGTTEAFFGQGTRLTVV.

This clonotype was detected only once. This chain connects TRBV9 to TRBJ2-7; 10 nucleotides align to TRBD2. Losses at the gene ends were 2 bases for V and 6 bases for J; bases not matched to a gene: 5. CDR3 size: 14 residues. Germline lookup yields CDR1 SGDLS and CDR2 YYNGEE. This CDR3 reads CASSVLAGAVEQYF. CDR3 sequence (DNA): TGTGCCAGCAGCGTTCTAGCGGGAGCTGTCGAGCAGTACTTC.

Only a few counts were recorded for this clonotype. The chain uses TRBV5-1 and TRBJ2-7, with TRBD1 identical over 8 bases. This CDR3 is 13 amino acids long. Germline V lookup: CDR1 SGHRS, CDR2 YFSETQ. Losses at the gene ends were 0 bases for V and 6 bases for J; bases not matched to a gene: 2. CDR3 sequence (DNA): TGCGCCAGCAGCTTGGCACAGGGGGGCGAGCAGTACTTC. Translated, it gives CASSLAQGGEQYF.

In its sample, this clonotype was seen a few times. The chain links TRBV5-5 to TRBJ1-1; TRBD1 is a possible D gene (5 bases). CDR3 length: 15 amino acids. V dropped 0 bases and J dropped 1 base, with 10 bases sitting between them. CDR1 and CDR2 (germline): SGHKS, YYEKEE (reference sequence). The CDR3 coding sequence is TGTGCCAGCAGCTTGGCCGGGCAGGGGAACACTGAAGCTTTCTTT. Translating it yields CASSLAGQGNTEAFF.

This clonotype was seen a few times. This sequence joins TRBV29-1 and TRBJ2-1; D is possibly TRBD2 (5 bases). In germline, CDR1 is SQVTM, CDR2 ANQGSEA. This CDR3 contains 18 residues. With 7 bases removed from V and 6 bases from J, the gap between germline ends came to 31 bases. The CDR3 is CSARRKSQSLGSPNEQFF. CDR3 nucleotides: TGCAGCGCCAGAAGAAAATCTCAGTCCCTGGGGAGTCCCAATGAGCAGTTCTTC.

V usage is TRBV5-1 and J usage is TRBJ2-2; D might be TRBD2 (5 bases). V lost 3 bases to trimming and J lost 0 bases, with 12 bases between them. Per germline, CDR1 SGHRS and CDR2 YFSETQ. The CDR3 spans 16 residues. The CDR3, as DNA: TGCGCCAGCAGCTCGGTAGTCGGGACGAACACCGGGGAGCTGTTTTTT. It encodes CASSSVVGTNTGELFF.

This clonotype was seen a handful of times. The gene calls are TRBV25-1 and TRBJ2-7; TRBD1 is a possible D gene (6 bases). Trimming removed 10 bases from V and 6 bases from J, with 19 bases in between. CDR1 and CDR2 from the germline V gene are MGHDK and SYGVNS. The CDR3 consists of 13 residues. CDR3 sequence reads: CATGGEGVGEQYF. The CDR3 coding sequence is TGTGCCACCGGAGGAGAGGGGGTAGGCGAGCAGTACTTC.

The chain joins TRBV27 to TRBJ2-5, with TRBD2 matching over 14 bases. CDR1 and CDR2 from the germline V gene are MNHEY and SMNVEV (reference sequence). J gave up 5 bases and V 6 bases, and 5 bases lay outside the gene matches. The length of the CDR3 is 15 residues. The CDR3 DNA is TGTGCCAGCAGGACTAGCGGGAGGGCCGGTGAGACCCAGTACTTC. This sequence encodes CASRTSGRAGETQYF.

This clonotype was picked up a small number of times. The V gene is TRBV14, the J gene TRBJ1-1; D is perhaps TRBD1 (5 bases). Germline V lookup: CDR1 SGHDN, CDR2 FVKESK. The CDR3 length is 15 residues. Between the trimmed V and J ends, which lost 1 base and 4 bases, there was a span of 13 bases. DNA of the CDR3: TGTGCCAGCAGCCAAGTTCAGGGAGGAGGCACTGAAGCTTTCTTT. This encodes CASSQVQGGGTEAFF.

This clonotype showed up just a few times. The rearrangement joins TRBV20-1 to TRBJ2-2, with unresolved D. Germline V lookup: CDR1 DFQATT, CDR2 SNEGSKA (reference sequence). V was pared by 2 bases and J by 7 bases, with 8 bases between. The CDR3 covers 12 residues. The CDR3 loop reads CSARRPVGELFF. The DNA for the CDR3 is TGCAGTGCTAGAAGGCCGGTCGGGGAGCTGTTTTTT.

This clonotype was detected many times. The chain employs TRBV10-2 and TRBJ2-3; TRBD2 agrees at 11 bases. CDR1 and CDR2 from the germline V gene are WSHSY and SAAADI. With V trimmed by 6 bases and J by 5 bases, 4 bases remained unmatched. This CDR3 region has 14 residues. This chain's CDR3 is CASRGTSGKDTQYF. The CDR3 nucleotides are TGCGCCAGCAGAGGGACTAGCGGCAAAGATACGCAGTATTTT.

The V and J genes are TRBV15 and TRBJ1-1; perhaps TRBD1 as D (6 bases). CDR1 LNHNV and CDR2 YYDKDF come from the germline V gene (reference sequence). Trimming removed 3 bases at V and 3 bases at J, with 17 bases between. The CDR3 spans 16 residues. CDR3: CATSRDGGPGDTEAFF. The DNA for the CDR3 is TGTGCCACCAGCAGGGACGGGGGCCCCGGGGACACTGAAGCTTTCTTT.

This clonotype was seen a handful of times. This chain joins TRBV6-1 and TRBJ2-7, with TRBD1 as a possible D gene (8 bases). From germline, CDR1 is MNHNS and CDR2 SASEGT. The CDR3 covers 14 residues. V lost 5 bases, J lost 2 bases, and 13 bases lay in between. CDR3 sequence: CASSQQGGAYEQYF. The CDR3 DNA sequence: TGTGCCAGCAGTCAACAGGGGGGGGCCTACGAGCAGTACTTC.

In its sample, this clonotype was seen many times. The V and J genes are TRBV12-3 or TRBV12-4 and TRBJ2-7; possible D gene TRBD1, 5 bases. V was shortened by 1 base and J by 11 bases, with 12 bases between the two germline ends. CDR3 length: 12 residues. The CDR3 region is CASSLERAGKYF. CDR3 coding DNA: TGTGCCAGCAGTTTAGAAAGGGCAGGGAAGTACTTC.

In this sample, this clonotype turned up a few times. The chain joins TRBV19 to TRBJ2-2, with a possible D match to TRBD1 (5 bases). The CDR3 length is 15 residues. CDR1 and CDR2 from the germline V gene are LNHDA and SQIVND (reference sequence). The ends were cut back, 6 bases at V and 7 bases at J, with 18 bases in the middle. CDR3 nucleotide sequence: TGTGCCAGTAGCCTTCACGGCTTTCAGGGCGGGGAGCTGTTTTTT. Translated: CASSLHGFQGGELFF.

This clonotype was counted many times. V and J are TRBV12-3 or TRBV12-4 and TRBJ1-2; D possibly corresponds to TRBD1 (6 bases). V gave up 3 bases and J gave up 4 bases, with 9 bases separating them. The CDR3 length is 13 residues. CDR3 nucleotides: TGTGCCAGCAGTTTCGGGACATCCTATGGCTACACCTTC. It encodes CASSFGTSYGYTF.

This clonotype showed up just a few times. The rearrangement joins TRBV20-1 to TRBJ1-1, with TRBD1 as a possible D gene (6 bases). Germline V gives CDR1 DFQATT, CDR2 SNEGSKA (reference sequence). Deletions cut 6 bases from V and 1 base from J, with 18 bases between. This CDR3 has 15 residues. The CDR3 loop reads CSAVSRGDPNTEAFF. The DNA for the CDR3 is TGCAGTGCCGTCTCAAGGGGGGACCCGAACACTGAAGCTTTCTTT.

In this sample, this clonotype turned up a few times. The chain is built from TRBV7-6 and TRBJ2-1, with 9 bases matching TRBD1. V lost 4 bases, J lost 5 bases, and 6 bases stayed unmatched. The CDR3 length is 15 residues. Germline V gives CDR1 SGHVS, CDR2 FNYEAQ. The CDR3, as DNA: TGTGCCAGCAGCTCCACGGGACAGGGACACAATGAGCAGTTCTTC. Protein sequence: CASSSTGQGHNEQFF.

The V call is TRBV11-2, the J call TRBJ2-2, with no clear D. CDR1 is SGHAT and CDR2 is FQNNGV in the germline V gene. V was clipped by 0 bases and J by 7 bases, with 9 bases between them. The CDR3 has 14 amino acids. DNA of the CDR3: TGTGCCAGCAGCTTAGATCGATGGGGCGGGGAGCTGTTTTTT. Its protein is CASSLDRWGGELFF.

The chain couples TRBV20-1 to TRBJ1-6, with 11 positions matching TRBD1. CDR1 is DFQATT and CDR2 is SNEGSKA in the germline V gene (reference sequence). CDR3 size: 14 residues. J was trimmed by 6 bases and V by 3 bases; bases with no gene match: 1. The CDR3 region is CSARGTGGNSPLHF. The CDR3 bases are TGCAGTGCTAGGGGGACAGGGGGTAATTCACCCCTCCACTTT.

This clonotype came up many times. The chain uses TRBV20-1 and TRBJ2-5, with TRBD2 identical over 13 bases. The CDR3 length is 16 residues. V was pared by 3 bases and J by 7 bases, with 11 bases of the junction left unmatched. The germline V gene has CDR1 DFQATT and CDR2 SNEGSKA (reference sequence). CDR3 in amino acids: CSASRGLAGSGGTQYF. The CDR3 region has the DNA TGCAGTGCTAGTCGGGGACTAGCGGGATCTGGGGGGACCCAGTACTTC.

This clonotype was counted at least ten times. CDR3 residues: CATSREGSRIMGYF. The CDR3 coding sequence is TGTGCCACCAGCAGAGAGGGATCCAGGATCATGGGGTATTTT. J is TRBJ2-3 and V is TRBV15; D ambiguous. This CDR3 contains 14 residues. Germline CDR1 and CDR2: LNHNV and YYDKDF (reference sequence). V was cut by 0 bases and J by 14 bases, with 18 bases left in between.

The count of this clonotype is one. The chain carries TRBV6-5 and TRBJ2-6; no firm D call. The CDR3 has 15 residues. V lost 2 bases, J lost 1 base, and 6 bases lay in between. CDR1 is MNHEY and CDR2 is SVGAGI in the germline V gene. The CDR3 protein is CASSYTSSGANVLTF. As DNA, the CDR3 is TGTGCCAGCAGTTACACCTCTTCTGGGGCCAACGTCCTGACTTTC.

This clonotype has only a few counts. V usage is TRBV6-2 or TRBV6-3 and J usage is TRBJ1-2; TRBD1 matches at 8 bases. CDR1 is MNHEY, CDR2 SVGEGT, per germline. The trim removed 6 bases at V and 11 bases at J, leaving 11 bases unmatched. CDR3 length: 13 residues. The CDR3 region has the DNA TGTGCCAGCAGCCCCGGGACAGGCCTTCAGTACACCTTC. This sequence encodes CASSPGTGLQYTF.